Listed below are T cell receptor beta chains from one sample, sequenced in a study of cytomegalovirus exposure and HLA in healthy donors. Data came from immunoSEQ multiplex PCR; TCRdb stores just in-frame clones and leaves some out. The sample has some 180,000 clones, around nine tenths seen once. The sample was PBMCs. Receptors originate from a man aged 25-45 years in good health and CMV-seropositive. CDR3s include the opening cysteine and the closing phenylalanine or tryptophan. Fields, in order: CDR3 DNA, CDR3 protein, D gene, J gene, V gene, clone size. A D gene is named only where the DNA matches it firmly. Clone size is shown for a subset of rows, as once, few, many or a class of expanded clone.

cdr3_nt: TGTGCCAGCAGCTTGGAGCTAGCGGGGGCTGGAGATACGCAGTATTTT; cdr3_aa: CASSLELAGAGDTQYF; d_call: TRBD2; j_call: TRBJ2-3; v_call: TRBV5-6; clone_size: .
cdr3_nt: TGTGCCTGGAGTAAAAGCGGGGGGACCTTTCCGCAGTTCTTC; cdr3_aa: CAWSKSGGTFPQFF; d_call: TRBD2; j_call: TRBJ2-1; v_call: TRBV30; clone_size: few
cdr3_nt: TGTGCCAGCACCGCCCGACAGGGTTTGAGTGAAAAACTGTTTTTT; cdr3_aa: CASTARQGLSEKLFF; d_call: TRBD1; j_call: TRBJ1-4; v_call: TRBV28; clone_size: .
cdr3_nt: TGTGCCAGCAGCTTATTAGCGAGGAGCTCCTACAATGAGCAGTTCTTC; cdr3_aa: CASSLLARSSYNEQFF; d_call: .; j_call: TRBJ2-1; v_call: TRBV7-2; clone_size: .
cdr3_nt: TGTGCCAGCAGCCGCGGGATAGACACCGGGGAGCTGTTTTTT; cdr3_aa: CASSRGIDTGELFF; d_call: .; j_call: TRBJ2-2; v_call: TRBV11-3; clone_size: .
cdr3_nt: TGCAGCGCCCTACGGTCTGGAAACACCATATATTTT; cdr3_aa: CSALRSGNTIYF; d_call: .; j_call: TRBJ1-3; v_call: TRBV29-1; clone_size: .
cdr3_nt: TGTGCCAGCAGCTTTCCGAGGGGAGGGGGGAACAATGAGCAGTTCTTC; cdr3_aa: CASSFPRGGGNNEQFF; d_call: .; j_call: TRBJ2-1; v_call: TRBV11-3; clone_size: many
cdr3_nt: TGCGCCAGCACCTTCGGGACAGCCTACGAGCAGTACTTC; cdr3_aa: CASTFGTAYEQYF; d_call: TRBD1; j_call: TRBJ2-7; v_call: TRBV5-1; clone_size: .
cdr3_nt: TGTGCCAGCTCCCGAGAGACCCAGTACTTC; cdr3_aa: CASSRETQYF; d_call: .; j_call: TRBJ2-5; v_call: TRBV28; clone_size: .
cdr3_nt: TGTGCCTGGAGTGTAAATGTGTTCTATGGCTACACCTTC; cdr3_aa: CAWSVNVFYGYTF; d_call: .; j_call: TRBJ1-2; v_call: TRBV30; clone_size: .
cdr3_nt: TGTGCCACCCCCCAAACCTCTGGGGCCAACGTCCTGACTTTC; cdr3_aa: CATPQTSGANVLTF; d_call: .; j_call: TRBJ2-6; v_call: TRBV6-6; clone_size: once
cdr3_nt: TGTGCCAGCAGTGCGTTTCTAGCGGGGGGGATGGAGACCCAGTACTTC; cdr3_aa: CASSAFLAGGMETQYF; d_call: TRBD2; j_call: TRBJ2-5; v_call: TRBV25-1; clone_size: .
cdr3_nt: TGTGCCATCACGGGTCCTAATATAGCGGTAACCTACGAGCAGTACTTC; cdr3_aa: CAITGPNIAVTYEQYF; d_call: .; j_call: TRBJ2-7; v_call: TRBV27; clone_size: .
cdr3_nt: TGTGCCAGCAGCTTAGCTGGGATCGGCTCACCCCTCCACTTT; cdr3_aa: CASSLAGIGSPLHF; d_call: .; j_call: TRBJ1-6; v_call: TRBV7-9; clone_size: .
cdr3_nt: TGTGCCAGCAGTTACGCAGGGACAGATACGCAGTATTTT; cdr3_aa: CASSYAGTDTQYF; d_call: .; j_call: TRBJ2-3; v_call: TRBV6-5; clone_size: .